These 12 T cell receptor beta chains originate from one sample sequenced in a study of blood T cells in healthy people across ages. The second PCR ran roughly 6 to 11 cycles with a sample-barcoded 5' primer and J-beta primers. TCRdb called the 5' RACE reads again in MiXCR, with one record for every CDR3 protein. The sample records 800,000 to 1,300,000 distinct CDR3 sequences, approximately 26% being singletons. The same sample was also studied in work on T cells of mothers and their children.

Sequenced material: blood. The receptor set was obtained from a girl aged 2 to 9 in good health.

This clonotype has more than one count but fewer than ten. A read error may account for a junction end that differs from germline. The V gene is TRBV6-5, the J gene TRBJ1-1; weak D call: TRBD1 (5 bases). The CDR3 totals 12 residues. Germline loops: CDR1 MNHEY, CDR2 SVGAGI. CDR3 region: CASSYSGTGAFF. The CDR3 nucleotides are TGTGCCAGCAGTTACTCTGGGACTGGAGCTTTCTTT.

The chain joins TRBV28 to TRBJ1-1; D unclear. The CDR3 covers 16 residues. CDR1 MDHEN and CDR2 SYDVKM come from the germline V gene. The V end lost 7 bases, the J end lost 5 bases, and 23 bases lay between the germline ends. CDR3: CASTPNRAGGWTEAFF. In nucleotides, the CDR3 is TGTGCCAGCACCCCTAATCGGGCGGGAGGGTGGACTGAAGCTTTCTTT. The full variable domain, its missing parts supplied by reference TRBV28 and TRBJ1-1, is DVKVTQSSRYLVKRTGEKVFLECVQDMDHENMFWYRQDPGLGLRLIYFSYDVKMKEKGDIPEGYSVSREKKERFSLILESASTNQTSMYLCASTPNRAGGWTEAFFGQGTRLTVV.

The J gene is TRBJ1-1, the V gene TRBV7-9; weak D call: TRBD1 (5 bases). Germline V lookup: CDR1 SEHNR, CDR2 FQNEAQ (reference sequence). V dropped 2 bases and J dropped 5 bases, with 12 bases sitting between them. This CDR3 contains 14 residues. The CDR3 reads CASSLRAEGTEAFF. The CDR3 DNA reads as TGTGCCAGCAGCTTAAGGGCAGAGGGGACTGAAGCTTTCTTT.

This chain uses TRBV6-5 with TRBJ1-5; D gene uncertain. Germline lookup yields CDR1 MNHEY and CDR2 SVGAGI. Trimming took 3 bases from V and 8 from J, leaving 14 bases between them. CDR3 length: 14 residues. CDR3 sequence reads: CASSYKAGVEPQHF. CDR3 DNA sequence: TGTGCCAGCAGTTATAAGGCAGGAGTAGAGCCCCAGCATTTT.

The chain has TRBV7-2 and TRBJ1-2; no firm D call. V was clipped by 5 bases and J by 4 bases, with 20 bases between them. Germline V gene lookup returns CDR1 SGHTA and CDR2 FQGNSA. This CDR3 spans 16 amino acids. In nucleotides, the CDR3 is TGTGCCAGCAGCGGGTTGGCAGGAACTTTTTCCTATGGCTACACCTTC. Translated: CASSGLAGTFSYGYTF.

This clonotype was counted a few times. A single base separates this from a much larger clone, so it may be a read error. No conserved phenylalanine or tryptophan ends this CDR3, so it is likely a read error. CDR3 loop: CASSEDGTGWDTQYL. The CDR3 DNA reads TGCGCCAGCAGTGAGGACGGGACGGGGTGGGATACGCAGTATCTT. The chain joins TRBV10-1 to TRBJ2-3; D tentatively reads TRBD1 or TRBD2 (5 bases each). V was cut by 2 bases and J by 6 bases, with 15 bases left in between. The CDR3 is made up of 15 amino acids. The V gene's germline CDR1 is WNHNN and CDR2 SYGVQD (reference sequence).

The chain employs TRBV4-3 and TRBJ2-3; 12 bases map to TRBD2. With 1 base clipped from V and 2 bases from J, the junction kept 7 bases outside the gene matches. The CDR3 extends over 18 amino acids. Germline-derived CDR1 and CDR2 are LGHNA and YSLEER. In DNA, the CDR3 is TGCGCCAGCAGCCAAGCTCAGACTAGCGGGGGACACACAGATACGCAGTATTTT. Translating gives CASSQAQTSGGHTDTQYF.

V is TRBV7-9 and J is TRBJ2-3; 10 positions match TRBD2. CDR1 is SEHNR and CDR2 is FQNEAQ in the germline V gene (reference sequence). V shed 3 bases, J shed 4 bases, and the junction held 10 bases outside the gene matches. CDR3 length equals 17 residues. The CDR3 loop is CASSFPGLALVADTQYF. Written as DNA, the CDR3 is TGTGCCAGCAGCTTCCCGGGACTAGCGCTGGTAGCAGATACGCAGTATTTT.

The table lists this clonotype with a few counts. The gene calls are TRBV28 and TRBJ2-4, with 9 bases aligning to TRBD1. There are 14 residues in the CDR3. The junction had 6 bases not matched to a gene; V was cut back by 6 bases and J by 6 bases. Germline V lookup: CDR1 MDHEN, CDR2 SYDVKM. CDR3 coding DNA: TGTGCCAGCAGCCAAAGGGGACAGGGAAACATTCAGTACTTC. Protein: CASSQRGQGNIQYF.

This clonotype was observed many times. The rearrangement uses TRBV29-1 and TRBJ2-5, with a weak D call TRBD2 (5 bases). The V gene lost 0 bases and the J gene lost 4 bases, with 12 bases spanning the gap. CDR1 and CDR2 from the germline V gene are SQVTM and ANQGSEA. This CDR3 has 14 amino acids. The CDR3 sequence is CSVEDGRTGETQYF. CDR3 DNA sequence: TGCAGCGTTGAAGATGGGAGAACGGGAGAGACCCAGTACTTC.

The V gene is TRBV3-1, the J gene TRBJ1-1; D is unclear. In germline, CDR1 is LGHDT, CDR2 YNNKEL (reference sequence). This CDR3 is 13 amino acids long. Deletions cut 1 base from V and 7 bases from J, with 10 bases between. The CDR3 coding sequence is TGTGCCAGCAGCCAAGGGTACGCGAGTGAAGCTTTCTTT. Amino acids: CASSQGYASEAFF. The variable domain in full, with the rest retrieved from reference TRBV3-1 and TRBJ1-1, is DTAVSQTPKYLVTQMGNDKSIKCEQNLGHDTMYWYKQDSKKFLKIMFSYNNKELIINETVPNRFSPKSPDKAHLNLHINSLELGDSAVYFCASSQGYASEAFFGQGTRLTVV.

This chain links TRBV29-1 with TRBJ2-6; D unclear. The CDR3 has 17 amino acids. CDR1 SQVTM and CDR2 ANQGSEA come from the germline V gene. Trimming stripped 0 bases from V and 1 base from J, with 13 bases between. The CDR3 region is CSVEDVAEPSGANVLTF. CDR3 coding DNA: TGCAGCGTTGAAGATGTGGCGGAACCTTCTGGGGCCAACGTCCTGACTTTC.